A selection of T cell receptor beta chains follows, all from one sample in a study of T cell repertoires in cytomegalovirus infection. TCRdb used MiXCR to reprocess the reads, holding one entry per CDR3 protein. The data contain around 450,000 distinct CDR3 sequences, about 33% of them singletons. The sample taken for sequencing was PBMCs. Receptors were obtained from a human donor in good health (CMV status not recorded). Some clones in this sample may be carry-over from other donors' samples. Both conserved end residues are part of each CDR3.

>TRBV6-2/TRBV6-3|TRBJ2-1|15
CASSHRVVSYNEQFF
>TRBV2|TRBJ1-6|13
CASNQAVNSPLHF
>TRBV7-2|TRBJ2-1|13
CASSLGLYNEQFF
>TRBV7-2|TRBJ2-5|16
CASSLSGAGGGETQYF
>TRBV2|TRBJ1-1|12
CASTRENTEAFF
>TRBV6-2/TRBV6-3|TRBJ2-3|14
CASPSSGGTDTQYF
>TRBV7-8|TRBJ2-2|14
CASIKGRGTGELFF
>TRBV28|TRBJ1-5|18
CASSTRTRDTNSNQPQHF
>TRBV4-1|TRBJ2-6|17
CASSQVRQSSGANVLTF
>TRBV19|TRBJ1-6|14
CASSGDRVRSPLHF
>TRBV7-2|TRBJ2-7|13
CASSLAGLYEQYF
>TRBV7-6|TRBJ2-5|13
CASSILGGETKSF
>TRBV7-2|TRBJ2-7|14
CASSLAYALGEQYF
>TRBV7-2|TRBJ2-3|16
CASRSPGAGGPNTQYF
>TRBV7-2|TRBJ2-1|15
CASSAIAGGLNEQFF
>TRBV19|TRBJ1-5|15
CASSGQGWAGQPQHF